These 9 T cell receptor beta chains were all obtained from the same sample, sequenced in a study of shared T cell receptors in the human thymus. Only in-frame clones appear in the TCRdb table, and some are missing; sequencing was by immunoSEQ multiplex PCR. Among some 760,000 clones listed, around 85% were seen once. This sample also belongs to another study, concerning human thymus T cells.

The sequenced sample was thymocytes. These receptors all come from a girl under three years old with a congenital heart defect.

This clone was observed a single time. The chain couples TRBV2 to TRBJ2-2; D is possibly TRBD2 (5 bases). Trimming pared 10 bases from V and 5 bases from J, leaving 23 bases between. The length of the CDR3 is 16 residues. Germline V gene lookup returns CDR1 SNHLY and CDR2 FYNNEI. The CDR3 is CAITSTIIARTGELFF. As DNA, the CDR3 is TGTGCCATCACGAGCACGATCATAGCGAGGACCGGGGAGCTGTTTTTT. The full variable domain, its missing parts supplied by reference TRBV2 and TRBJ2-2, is EPEVTQTPSHQVTQMGQEVILRCVPISNHLYFYWYRQILGQKVEFLVSFYNNEISEKSEIFDDQFSVERPDGSNFTLKIRSTKLEDSAMYFCAITSTIIARTGELFFGEGSRLTVL.

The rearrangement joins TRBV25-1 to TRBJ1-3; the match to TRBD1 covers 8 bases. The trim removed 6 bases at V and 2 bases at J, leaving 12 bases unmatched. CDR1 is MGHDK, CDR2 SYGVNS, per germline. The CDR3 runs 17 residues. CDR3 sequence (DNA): TGTGCCAGCAGAGAGGACAGGGCTTATCCTCCTGGAAACACCATATATTTT. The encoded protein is CASREDRAYPPGNTIYF.

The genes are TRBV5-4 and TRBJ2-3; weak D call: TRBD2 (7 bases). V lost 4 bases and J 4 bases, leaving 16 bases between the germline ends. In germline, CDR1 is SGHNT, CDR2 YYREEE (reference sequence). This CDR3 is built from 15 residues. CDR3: CASSPSGGPADTQYF. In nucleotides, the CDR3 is TGTGCCAGCAGCCCATCGGGGGGCCCTGCAGATACGCAGTATTTT.

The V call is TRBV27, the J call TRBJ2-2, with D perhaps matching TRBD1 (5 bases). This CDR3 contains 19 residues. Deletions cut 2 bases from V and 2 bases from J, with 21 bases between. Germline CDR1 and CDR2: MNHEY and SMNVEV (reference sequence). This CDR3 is CASSLRLTASRQNTGELFF. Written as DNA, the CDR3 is TGTGCCAGCAGTTTAAGGTTGACAGCGAGCCGTCAAAACACCGGGGAGCTGTTTTTT.

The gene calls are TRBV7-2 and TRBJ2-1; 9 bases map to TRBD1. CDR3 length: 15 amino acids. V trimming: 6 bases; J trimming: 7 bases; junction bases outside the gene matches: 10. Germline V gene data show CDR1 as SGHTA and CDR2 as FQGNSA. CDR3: CASSYTGGGRNEQFF. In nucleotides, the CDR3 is TGTGCCAGCAGTTATACAGGGGGCGGACGAAATGAGCAGTTCTTC. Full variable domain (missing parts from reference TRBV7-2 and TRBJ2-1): GAGVSQSPSNKVTEKGKDVELRCDPISGHTALYWYRQSLGQGLEFLIYFQGNSAPDKSGLPSDRFSAERTGGSVSTLTIQRTQQEDSAVYLCASSYTGGGRNEQFFGPGTRLTVL.

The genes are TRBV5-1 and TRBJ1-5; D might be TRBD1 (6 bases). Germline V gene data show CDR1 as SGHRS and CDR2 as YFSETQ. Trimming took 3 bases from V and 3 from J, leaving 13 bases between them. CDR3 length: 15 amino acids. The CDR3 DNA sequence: TGCGCCAGCAGCTCACTGGACAGTTTCAATCAGCCCCAGCATTTT. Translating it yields CASSSLDSFNQPQHF.

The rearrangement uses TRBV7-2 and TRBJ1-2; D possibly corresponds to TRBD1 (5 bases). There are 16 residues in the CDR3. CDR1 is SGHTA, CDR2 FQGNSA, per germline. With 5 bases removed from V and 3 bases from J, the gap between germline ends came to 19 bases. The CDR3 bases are TGTGCCAGCAGCCCAACAAAGGGGTTTACGGACTATGGCTACACCTTC. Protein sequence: CASSPTKGFTDYGYTF.

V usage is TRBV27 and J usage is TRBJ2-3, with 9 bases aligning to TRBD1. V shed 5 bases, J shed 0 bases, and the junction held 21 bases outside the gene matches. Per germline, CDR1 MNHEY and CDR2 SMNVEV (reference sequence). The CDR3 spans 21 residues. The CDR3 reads CASSATSGTGSFSSSTDTQYF. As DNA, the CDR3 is TGTGCCAGCAGTGCCACTTCCGGGACAGGGTCCTTTAGCTCTAGCACAGATACGCAGTATTTT.

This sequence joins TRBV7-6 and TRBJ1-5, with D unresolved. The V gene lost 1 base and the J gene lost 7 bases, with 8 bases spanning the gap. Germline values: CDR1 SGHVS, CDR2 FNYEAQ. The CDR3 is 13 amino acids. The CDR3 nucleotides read TGTGCCAGCAGCTTAGAGGCTAGGCAGCCCCAGCATTTT. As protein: CASSLEARQPQHF.